This T cell receptor (beta chain) was found in a study of blood T cell repertoires in COVID-19. Study background: T cells, B-cell-depleted T cells, or PBMCs supplied cDNA or gDNA.

The CDR3 is made up of 14 amino acids. Germline loops: CDR1 LNHDA, CDR2 SQIVND (reference sequence). Trimming pared 5 bases from V and 3 bases from J, leaving 10 bases between. Data came from immunoSEQ multiplex PCR; TCRdb stores just in-frame clones and leaves some out. This sample has 250,000 to 300,000 clones, with 86% found just once. The rearrangement joins TRBV19 to TRBJ1-4; D call uncertain. The sequence came from a man between 18 and 29 years old with active or convalescent COVID-19. Input material: peripheral blood. Written as DNA, the CDR3 is TGTGCCAGTAGTCGGAGCGATTCTAATGAAAAACTGTTTTTT. The encoded protein is CASSRSDSNEKLFF. The complete variable domain, with remaining parts taken from reference TRBV19 and TRBJ1-4, reads DGGITQSPKYLFRKEGQNVTLSCEQNLNHDAMYWYRQDPGQGLRLIYYSQIVNDFQKGDIAEGYSVSREKKESFPLTVTSAQKNPTAFYLCASSRSDSNEKLFFGSGTQLSVL.